The present TCR beta chain was sequenced within a study of STAT5B mutations in CD4+ large granular lymphocyte leukemia (dated by TCRdb to between 2022 and 2023). About the investigation overall: Among the healthy controls, the CDR3 'QG' motif was associated with a particular HLA allele. The study compared the TCRbeta repertoires of patients with CD4+ T-cell large granular lymphocyte leukemia against those of healthy blood donors. Flow cytometry on FACSCanto II or FACSVerse confirmed that purified fractions exceeded 95% purity among lymphocytes. Beyond this particular receptor, the publication reports: TRBV06-family usage was enriched among the top patient clones (8/27) compared with healthy controls (2/35). Greater clonality appeared to be present in CD4-sorted patient repertoires than in healthy CD4+ repertoires, and the difference was retained after the putative leukemic clones were removed. The data were not HLA-matched, and the relatively small sample size could explain the higher clonality seen in CD4+ compared with CD8+ T-LGLL. Main leukemic clonotypes were private to each patient, although roughly 26% appeared at low frequency in other patients' non-leukemic repertoires.

Details on this clone: Its antigen has not been determined. No base-level quality is on record; no much larger clone is a single base apart.

The CDR3, from cysteine to phenylalanine, totals 11 residues. Solely the CDR3 DNA is kept, with 33 bases framed from the first base. CDR1 and CDR2 are drawn from the germline V gene (reference sequence): DFQATT, SNEGSKA. Deletion took 3 bases off V and 5 bases off J, with a span of 8 bases between the germline ends. The immunoSEQ assay at survey resolution was used to sequence TCRbeta rearrangements from genomic DNA. In the source study's methods: In the TCR sequencing data, the lowest productive clonotype frequency that could be detected was 2.59 x 10-5. Analyses included only productive TCRbeta rearrangements, meaning complete and in-frame sequences. Simpson clonality, calculated in the immunoSEQ Analyzer version 3.0, was used as the measure of sample clonality. Clones were binned by frequency as very rare, small, medium, large (1-20%) or hyperexpanded (>20%). OLGA 1.2.3 estimated generation probabilities, VDJtools produced V-gene circos plots, VDJdb was queried for specificities, and GLIPH identified CDR3 motifs. The clones in this table, taken by TCRdb from immuneACCESS, are in-frame only. Not every clone is retained; where verified, under half of the shortfall comes from an unresolved V gene, and the cause of the rest is unknown. V, J and clone size are those of that table, while D and trimming were read from the DNA. The sample data list tens of thousands of clones, and 81% of these were observed just once. Of the sample, about 3.8% is held by the ten largest clones.

The healthy controls were around 40 blood donors, and the buffy coats of these donors were supplied by the Finnish Red Cross blood service. All TCR-sequenced material derived from peripheral blood: patient blood samples and healthy donor buffy coats. Ficoll-Hypaque gradient centrifugation was used to isolate peripheral blood mononuclear cells. CD4+ cells were magnetically purified from the buffy coats of healthy controls. The Gentra Puregene Cell and Tissue kit was used to extract genomic DNA, and a Qubit 2.0 fluorometer was used to measure the amount of genomic DNA. Sample: CD4+ T cells from blood buffy coats. In this chain, TRBV20-1 is recombined with TRBJ2-7; the D gene assignment is ambiguous. The clonotype comes from a human donor in good health. The DNA sequence reads TGCAGTGCTAGTAAAGGGAACGAGCAGTACTTC. Translated, it gives CSASKGNEQYF.